This T cell receptor beta chain was profiled in a study of vaccination and CD4 T cells after COVID-19. Overall study context: Stimuli were overlapping spike peptide pools of SARS-CoV-2 and three common cold coronaviruses (HCoV-NL63, HCoV-OC43, HCoV-229E). The authors gave control cultures a CEFX pool, an HIV-1 Nef pool, or no peptide. Study findings and constraints: Spike mono-reactivity was shown by 304 of 307 vaccine-specific clones in convalescent patients.

Comments on this clonotype: What it binds is not known.

V was trimmed by 4 bases and J by 2 bases, leaving 22 bases between them. The CDR3 has 18 amino acids. CDR1 is MNHEY and CDR2 is SMNVEV in the germline V gene (reference sequence). The sample's treatment: roughly 11-day PBMC culture with coronavirus spike peptide pools or control peptides (ViraFEST assay). ViraFEST used peptide pools to expand antigen-specific T cells before TCR sequencing. The Oncomine TCR Beta short-read assay generated sequence data from the DNA of cultured CD4+ T cells. In TCRdb, the PCR reads were re-called with MiXCR into one record per CDR3 protein. The profile shows about 12,000 distinct CDR3 sequences, roughly 44% of them singletons.

The receptor was derived from a human donor who had recovered from COVID-19. The sample consisted of CD4+ T cells from blood, cultured in vitro. The J gene is TRBJ2-3, the V gene TRBV27; D is perhaps TRBD1 or TRBD2 (5 bases each). CDR3: CASSSPTPSGPHTDTQYF. CDR3 bases: TGTGCCAGCAGTTCTCCCACCCCCTCGGGGCCACACACAGATACGCAGTATTTT.